Following are 8 T cell receptor beta chains from one sample sequenced in a study of T cell changes during pregnancy in multiple sclerosis. Clones were sequenced by immunoSEQ multiplex PCR, and TCRdb holds only the in-frame ones, with some missing. The sample lists under 40,000 clones; roughly 88% were seen once. The sequencing used peripheral blood, collected in the second trimester of pregnancy. The source of these receptors is a female donor in good health, enrolled as a control in a pregnancy study.

The J gene is TRBJ1-6, the V gene TRBV28; no firm D call. V was shortened by 8 bases and J by 0 bases, with 17 bases between the two germline ends. CDR1 is MDHEN, CDR2 SYDVKM, per germline. CDR3 length equals 17 residues. The CDR3 loop reads CASARVGPNSYNSPLHF. Here the CDR3 DNA reads TGTGCCAGCGCGAGGGTCGGACCGAACTCCTATAATTCACCCCTCCACTTT.

This chain connects TRBV5-4 to TRBJ2-7; a weak D match, TRBD2 (5 bases). The germline gives CDR1 SGHNT, CDR2 YYREEE (reference sequence). Trimming took 0 bases from V and 2 from J, leaving 9 bases between them. The CDR3 is 14 residues long. For the CDR3, the DNA is TGTGCCAGCAGCTTGGGAGGGTACCCCTACGAGCAGTACTTC. It translates to CASSLGGYPYEQYF.

This chain connects TRBV4-1 to TRBJ2-1; 9 nucleotides align to TRBD2. Germline V gives CDR1 MGHRA, CDR2 YSYEKL. The V segment lost 3 bases and the J segment 2 bases; nucleotides outside the gene matches: 2. The CDR3 has 15 amino acids. Here the CDR3 reads CASSQVAGAYNEQFF. The CDR3 region has the DNA TGCGCCAGCAGCCAGGTAGCGGGGGCCTACAATGAGCAGTTCTTC.

This clone has only one observation. V gene TRBV6-1 combines with J gene TRBJ1-5, with TRBD1 identical over 7 bases. After removal of 7 bases from V and 2 bases from J, the junction contained 5 bases not matched to a gene. Germline CDR1 is MNHNS and CDR2 is SASEGT. The CDR3 length is 14 residues. CDR3 amino acids: CASTRTGGNQPQHF. The CDR3 DNA is TGTGCCAGCACCCGCACAGGGGGCAATCAGCCCCAGCATTTT.

The gene calls are TRBV6-6 and TRBJ2-7, with D maybe TRBD1 (6 bases). Germline-derived CDR1 and CDR2 are MNHNY and SVGAGI (reference sequence). The CDR3 covers 14 residues. V lost 7 bases and J 5 bases, leaving 18 bases between the germline ends. This chain's CDR3 is CASNQQGPIHEQYF. CDR3 DNA: TGTGCCAGCAACCAACAGGGCCCTATCCACGAGCAGTACTTC.

This clone was recorded only once. The chain couples TRBV6-1 to TRBJ2-7; D gene uncertain. The CDR3 consists of 13 residues. Trimming removed 4 bases at V and 0 bases at J, with 7 bases between. Germline CDR1 MNHNS, CDR2 SASEGT. The CDR3 loop reads CASSALSSYEQYF. For the CDR3, the DNA is TGTGCCAGCAGTGCTCTAAGCTCCTACGAGCAGTACTTC.

V and J are TRBV30 and TRBJ2-2, with D possibly TRBD1 on 5 matching bases. The V gene's germline CDR1 is GTSNPN and CDR2 SVGIG (reference sequence). The CDR3 is 15 residues long. Trimming removed 0 bases from V and 6 bases from J, with 14 bases in between. CDR3 DNA: TGTGCCTGGAGTGTATTACAGGTTAGCTCCGGGGAGCTGTTTTTT. Protein product: CAWSVLQVSSGELFF.

The chain carries TRBV30 and TRBJ1-5; no clear D. The CDR3 is 13 amino acids. CDR1 and CDR2 from the germline V gene are GTSNPN and SVGIG (reference sequence). The V and J ends lost 4 bases and 3 bases respectively, with 10 bases between them. The CDR3 coding sequence is TGTGCCTGGACCGGACTGGACAATCAGCCCCAGCATTTT. Its protein product is CAWTGLDNQPQHF.